This is a list of T cell receptor beta chains from one sample in a study of response to subunit inactivated influenza vaccine. TCRdb called the RT-PCR reads again in MiXCR, with one record for every CDR3 protein. The sample contains 500,000 to 750,000 distinct CDR3 sequences, around 15% of which appear only once. The source was PBMCs from blood, collected approximately 12 days after vaccination. The source is a man in his forties or fifties who received an inactivated influenza vaccine. The CDR3 runs from the conserved cysteine through the conserved F or W. The order of the fields is V gene, clone size, CDR3 length, J gene, D gene, CDR3 DNA, CDR3 protein. The D gene is left open where the match is weak. Clone size appears in some rows only: once, few, many, or a class for an expanded clone.

TRBV20-1	.	13	TRBJ2-5	TRBD1	TGCAGTGCTGGGGACAGCTTCCAAGAGACCCAGTACTTC	CSAGDSFQETQYF
TRBV11-2	.	13	TRBJ2-6	.	TGTGCCAGCAGCCCCGGGGTAGCCAACGTCCTGACTTTC	CASSPGVANVLTF
TRBV20-1	.	17	TRBJ2-7	TRBD2	TGCAGTGCTAGAGTAGGGCAGCGGGAGGCATACCCCTACGAGCAGTACTTC	CSARVGQREAYPYEQYF
TRBV20-1	few	14	TRBJ2-7	.	TGCAGTGCTAGAGACTCCCATAGCTCCTACGAGCAGTACTTC	CSARDSHSSYEQYF
TRBV12-3/TRBV12-4	.	13	TRBJ2-5	TRBD2	TGTGCCAGCAGTTCCAGGACTAGCCAGACCCAGTACTTC	CASSSRTSQTQYF
TRBV5-6	.	13	TRBJ2-5	.	TGTGCCAGTCGATCGTCCGATGAGGAGACCCAGTACTTC	CASRSSDEETQYF
TRBV5-1	few	16	TRBJ2-1	.	TGCGCCAGCAGCTTGGGACAGACCTCCCTACTCAATGAGCAGTTCTTC	CASSLGQTSLLNEQFF
TRBV6-2/TRBV6-3	many	12	TRBJ2-7	.	TGTGCCAGCAGTTACGTAGGGGGCGAGCAGTACTTC	CASSYVGGEQYF
TRBV28	.	17	TRBJ1-6	.	TGTGCCAGCAGTTTGCCAGGGGACGGCTCCTATGATTCACCCCTCCACTTT	CASSLPGDGSYDSPLHF
TRBV29-1	many	13	TRBJ2-1	.	TGCAGCGTTGAAACTGGAACTTACAATGAGCAGTTCTTC	CSVETGTYNEQFF
TRBV29-1	many	14	TRBJ2-3	.	TGCAGCGTCCAACGGGCGCGGGGGCCCGATACGCAGTATTTT	CSVQRARGPDTQYF
TRBV11-1	.	20	TRBJ2-1	TRBD2	TGTGCCAGCAGCTCTATCCACCCCGCCGGGACTAGCGGGGGATACAATGAGCAGTTCTTC	CASSSIHPAGTSGGYNEQFF
TRBV10-3	few	15	TRBJ2-7	.	TGTGCCATCGCCAACGGAGGGCAGGGGGGCTACGAGCAGTACTTC	CAIANGGQGGYEQYF
TRBV5-4	few	15	TRBJ2-1	.	TGTGCCAGCAGCTCGTCACGAAGAATAAACAATGAGCAGTTCTTC	CASSSSRRINNEQFF
TRBV12-3/TRBV12-4	many	11	TRBJ2-1	.	TGTGCCAGCACCCTTGGAGGTGAGCAGTTCTTC	CASTLGGEQFF
TRBV5-1	.	15	TRBJ1-1	TRBD1	TGCGCCAGCAGCCTGCCCGGGACAGGGAACACTGAAGCTTTCTTT	CASSLPGTGNTEAFF
TRBV24-1	.	12	TRBJ2-5	.	TGTGCCACCAGTGACCCCGGCGAGACCCAGTACTTC	CATSDPGETQYF
TRBV4-2	many	15	TRBJ2-5	.	TGTGCCAGCAGCCAAGTTTCGACAGAGGGAGAGACCCAGTACTTC	CASSQVSTEGETQYF
TRBV6-1	few	14	TRBJ1-1	TRBD1	TGTGCCAGCAGAACGACAGGGGGCATAACTGAAGCTTTCTTT	CASRTTGGITEAFF
TRBV6-1	few	14	TRBJ2-7	TRBD2	TGTGCCAGCAGGGGACTAGCGAGATCCTACGAGCAGTACTTC	CASRGLARSYEQYF
TRBV6-2/TRBV6-3	.	14	TRBJ2-3	TRBD1	TGTGCCAGCGCATTCAGGGGGAGCACAGATACGCAGTATTTT	CASAFRGSTDTQYF
TRBV12-3/TRBV12-4	few	16	TRBJ2-2	.	TGTGCCAGCAGTTTAAATTTACGGGGGAGCACCGGGGAGCTGTTTTTT	CASSLNLRGSTGELFF
TRBV5-1	few	15	TRBJ2-7	TRBD1	TGCGCCAGCAGAGCTCAGGGGGCGAGCTCCTACGAGCAGTACTTC	CASRAQGASSYEQYF
TRBV11-2	many	17	TRBJ2-1	TRBD1	TGTGCCAGCAGTCCTTTGCTGGGACAGGTCCCCTACAATGAGCAGTTCTTC	CASSPLLGQVPYNEQFF
TRBV6-2/TRBV6-3	.	15	TRBJ1-5	.	TGTGCCAGCAGTTACGGGCTGGGTAAGAAACAGCCCCAGCATTTT	CASSYGLGKKQPQHF
TRBV28	.	14	TRBJ2-1	TRBD2	TGTGCCAGCAGTTTGTCGCCTAGCGGGAATGAGCAGTTCTTC	CASSLSPSGNEQFF
TRBV7-3	many	15	TRBJ2-3	TRBD2	TGTGCCAGCAGTTACGGGACTAGCGTGTTAGATACGCAGTATTTT	CASSYGTSVLDTQYF
TRBV11-3	few	13	TRBJ2-1	.	TGTGCCAGCAGCTTAAACAGGGTAAATGAGCAGTTCTTC	CASSLNRVNEQFF
TRBV28	many	12	TRBJ2-3	.	TGTGCCAGCAGCCACACTCCCCTCCTGGACTTTTTT	CASSHTPLLDFF
TRBV12-3/TRBV12-4	.	13	TRBJ1-3	.	TGTGCCAGCAGCCAGGGCCTCGGAAACACCATATATTTT	CASSQGLGNTIYF
TRBV24-1	.	16	TRBJ2-5	TRBD2	TGTGCCACCAGTTACGCTAGCGGGTCCCATCAAGAGACCCAGTACTTC	CATSYASGSHQETQYF
TRBV6-1	.	14	TRBJ2-1	TRBD2	TGTGCCGTACTAGCGGGCCCGAGTTCGAATGAGCAGTTCTTC	CAVLAGPSSNEQFF
TRBV5-6	many	16	TRBJ2-3	TRBD2	TGTGCCAGCAGCTTGCAACTAGCGGGGGGCACAGATACGCAGTATTTT	CASSLQLAGGTDTQYF
TRBV27	.	14	TRBJ1-6	.	TGTGCCAGCAGTTTCCCAGGGCCCAATTCACCCCTCCACTTT	CASSFPGPNSPLHF
TRBV29-1	few	10	TRBJ1-1	.	TGCAGCGTTGTCCGCACTGAAGCTTTCTTT	CSVVRTEAFF
TRBV24-1	.	16	TRBJ2-1	.	TGTGCCACCAGTGATGTAGGCGGACTCCCGTACAATGAGCAGTTCTTC	CATSDVGGLPYNEQFF
TRBV5-1	.	17	TRBJ2-1	TRBD2	TGCGCCAGCAGCCCCGGGACTAGCGGGGGTGTTTACAATGAGCAGTTCTTC	CASSPGTSGGVYNEQFF
TRBV20-1	.	13	TRBJ2-3	TRBD1	TGCAGTGCTAGGGGGACAGGGGTGGATACGCAGTATTTT	CSARGTGVDTQYF
TRBV28	.	15	TRBJ1-5	.	TGTGCCAGCAGTCCCGGGTTCGGCCAGGATCAGCCCCAGCATTTT	CASSPGFGQDQPQHF